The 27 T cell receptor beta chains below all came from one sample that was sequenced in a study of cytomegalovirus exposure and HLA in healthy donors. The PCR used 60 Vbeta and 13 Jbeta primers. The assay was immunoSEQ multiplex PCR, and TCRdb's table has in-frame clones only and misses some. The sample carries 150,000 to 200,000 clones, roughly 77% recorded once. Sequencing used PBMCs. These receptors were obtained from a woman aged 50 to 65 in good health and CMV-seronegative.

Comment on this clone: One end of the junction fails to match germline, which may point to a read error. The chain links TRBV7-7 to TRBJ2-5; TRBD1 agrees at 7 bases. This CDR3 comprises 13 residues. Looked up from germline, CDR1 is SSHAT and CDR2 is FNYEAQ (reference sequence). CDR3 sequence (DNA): TGTGCTAGCAGCATAAGACAGGGTGAGACCCAGTACTTC. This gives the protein CASSIRQGETQYF.

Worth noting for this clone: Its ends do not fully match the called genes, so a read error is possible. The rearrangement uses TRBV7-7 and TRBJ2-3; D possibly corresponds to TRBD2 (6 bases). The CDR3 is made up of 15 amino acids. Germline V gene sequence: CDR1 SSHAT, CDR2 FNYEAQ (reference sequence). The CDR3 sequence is CASSLGLSPTDTQYF. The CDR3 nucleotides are TGTGCTAGCAGCTTAGGACTATCCCCCACAGATACGCAGTATTTT.

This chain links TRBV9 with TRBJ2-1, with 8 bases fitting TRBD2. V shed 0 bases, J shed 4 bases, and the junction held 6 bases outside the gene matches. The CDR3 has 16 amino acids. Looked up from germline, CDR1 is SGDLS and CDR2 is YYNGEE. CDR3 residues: CASSVEGGRRYNEQFF. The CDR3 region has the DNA TGTGCCAGCAGCGTAGAAGGCGGGAGGAGATACAATGAGCAGTTCTTC.

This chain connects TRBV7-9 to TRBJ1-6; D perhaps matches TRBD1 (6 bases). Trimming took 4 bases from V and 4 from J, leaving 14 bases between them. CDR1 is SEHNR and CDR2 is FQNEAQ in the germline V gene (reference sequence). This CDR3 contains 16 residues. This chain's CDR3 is CASSSGAGFYNSPLHF. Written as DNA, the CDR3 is TGTGCCAGCAGCTCAGGGGCCGGATTTTATAATTCACCCCTCCACTTT.

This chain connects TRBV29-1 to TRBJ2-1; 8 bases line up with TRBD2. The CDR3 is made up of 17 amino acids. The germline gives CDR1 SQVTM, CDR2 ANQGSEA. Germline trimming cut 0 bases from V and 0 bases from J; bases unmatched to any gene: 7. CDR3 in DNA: TGCAGCGTTGAAGAGAGGGGGGGACTAGGCTCCTACAATGAGCAGTTCTTC. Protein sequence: CSVEERGGLGSYNEQFF.

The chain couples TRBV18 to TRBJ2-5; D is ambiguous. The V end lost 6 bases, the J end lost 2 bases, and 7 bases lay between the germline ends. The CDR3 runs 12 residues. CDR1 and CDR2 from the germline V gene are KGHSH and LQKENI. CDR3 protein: CASSQDQETQYF. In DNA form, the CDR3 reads TGTGCCAGCTCCCAGGATCAAGAGACCCAGTACTTC.

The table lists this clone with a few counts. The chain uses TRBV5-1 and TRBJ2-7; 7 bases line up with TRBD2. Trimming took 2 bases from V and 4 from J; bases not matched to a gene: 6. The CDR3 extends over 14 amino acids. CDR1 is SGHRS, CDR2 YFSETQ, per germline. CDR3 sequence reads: CASSLTGTMYEQYF. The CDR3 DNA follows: TGCGCCAGCAGCTTAACCGGGACTATGTACGAGCAGTACTTC. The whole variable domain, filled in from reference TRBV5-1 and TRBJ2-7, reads KAGVTQTPRYLIKTRGQQVTLSCSPISGHRSVSWYQQTPGQGLQFLFEYFSETQRNKGNFPGRFSGRQFSNSRSEMNVSTLELGDSALYLCASSLTGTMYEQYFGPGTRLTVT.

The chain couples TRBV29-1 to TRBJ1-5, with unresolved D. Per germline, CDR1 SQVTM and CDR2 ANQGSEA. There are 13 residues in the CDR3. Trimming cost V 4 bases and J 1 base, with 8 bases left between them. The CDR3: CSVAWQSNQPQHF. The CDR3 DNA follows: TGCAGCGTTGCGTGGCAGAGCAATCAGCCCCAGCATTTT.

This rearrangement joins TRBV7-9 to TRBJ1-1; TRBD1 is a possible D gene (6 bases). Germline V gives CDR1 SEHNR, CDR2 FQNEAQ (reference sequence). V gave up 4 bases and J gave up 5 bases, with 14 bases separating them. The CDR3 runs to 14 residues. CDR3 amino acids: CASSSQGGGTEAFF. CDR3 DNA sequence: TGTGCCAGCAGCTCCCAAGGGGGTGGGACTGAAGCTTTCTTT. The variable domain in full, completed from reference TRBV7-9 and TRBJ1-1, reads DTGVSQNPRHKITKRGQNVTFRCDPISEHNRLYWYRQTLGQGPEFLTYFQNEAQLEKSRLLSDRFSAERPKGSFSTLEIQRTEQGDSAMYLCASSSQGGGTEAFFGQGTRLTVV.

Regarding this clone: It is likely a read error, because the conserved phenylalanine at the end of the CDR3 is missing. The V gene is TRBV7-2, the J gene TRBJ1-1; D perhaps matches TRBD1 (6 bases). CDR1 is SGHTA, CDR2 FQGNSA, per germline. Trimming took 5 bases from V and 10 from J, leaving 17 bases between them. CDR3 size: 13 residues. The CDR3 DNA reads TGTGCCAGCAGCCCCCCCGGCAGGGGCCGAGCTTTCCTT. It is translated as CASSPPGRGRAFL.

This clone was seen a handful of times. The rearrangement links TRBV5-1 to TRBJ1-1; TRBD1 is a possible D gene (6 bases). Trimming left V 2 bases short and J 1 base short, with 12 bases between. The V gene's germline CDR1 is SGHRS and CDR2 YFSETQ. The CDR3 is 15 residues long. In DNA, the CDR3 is TGCGCCAGCAGCTTTCAACAGGGCGGGAACACTGAAGCTTTCTTT. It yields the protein CASSFQQGGNTEAFF.

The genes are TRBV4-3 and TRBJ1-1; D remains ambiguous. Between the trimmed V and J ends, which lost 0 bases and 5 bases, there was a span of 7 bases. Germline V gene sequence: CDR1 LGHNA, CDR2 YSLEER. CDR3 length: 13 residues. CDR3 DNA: TGCGCCAGCAGCCAAGACAGGCTAACTGAAGCTTTCTTT. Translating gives CASSQDRLTEAFF.

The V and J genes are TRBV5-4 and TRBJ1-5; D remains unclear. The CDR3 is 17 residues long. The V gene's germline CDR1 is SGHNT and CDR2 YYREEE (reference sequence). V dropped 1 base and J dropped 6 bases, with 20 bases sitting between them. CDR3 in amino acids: CASSLRVGPGDGQPQHF. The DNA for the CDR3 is TGTGCCAGCAGCTTGAGGGTCGGGCCCGGGGATGGTCAGCCCCAGCATTTT.

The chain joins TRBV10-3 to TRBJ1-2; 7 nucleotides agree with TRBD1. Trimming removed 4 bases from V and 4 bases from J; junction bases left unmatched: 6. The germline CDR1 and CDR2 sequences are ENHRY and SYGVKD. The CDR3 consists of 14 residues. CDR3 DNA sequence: TGTGCCATCAGTGGGGGACAGACTATCTATGGCTACACCTTC. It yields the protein CAISGGQTIYGYTF.

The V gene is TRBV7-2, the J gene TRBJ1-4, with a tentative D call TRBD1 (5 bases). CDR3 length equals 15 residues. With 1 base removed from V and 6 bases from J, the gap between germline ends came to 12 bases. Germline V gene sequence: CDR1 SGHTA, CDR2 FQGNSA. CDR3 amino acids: CASSLGSGGYEKLFF. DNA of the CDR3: TGTGCCAGCAGCTTAGGATCGGGGGGGTATGAAAAACTGTTTTTT. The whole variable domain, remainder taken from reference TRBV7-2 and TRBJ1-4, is GAGVSQSPSNKVTEKGKDVELRCDPISGHTALYWYRQSLGQGLEFLIYFQGNSAPDKSGLPSDRFSAERTGGSVSTLTIQRTQQEDSAVYLCASSLGSGGYEKLFFGSGTQLSVL.

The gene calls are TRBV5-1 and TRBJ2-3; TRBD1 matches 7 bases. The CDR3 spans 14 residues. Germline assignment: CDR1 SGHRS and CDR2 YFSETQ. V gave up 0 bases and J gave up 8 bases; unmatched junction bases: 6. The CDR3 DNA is TGCGCCAGCAGCTTGGGACAGGGCGGCGGTACGCAGTATTTT. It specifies CASSLGQGGGTQYF. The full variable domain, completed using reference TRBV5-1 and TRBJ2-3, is KAGVTQTPRYLIKTRGQQVTLSCSPISGHRSVSWYQQTPGQGLQFLFEYFSETQRNKGNFPGRFSGRQFSNSRSEMNVSTLELGDSALYLCASSLGQGGGTQYFGPGTRLTVL.

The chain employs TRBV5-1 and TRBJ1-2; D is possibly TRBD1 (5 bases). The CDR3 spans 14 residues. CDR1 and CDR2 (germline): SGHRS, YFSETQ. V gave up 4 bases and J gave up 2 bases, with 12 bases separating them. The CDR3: CASSPGTANYGYTF. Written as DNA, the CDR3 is TGCGCCAGCAGCCCCGGGACTGCAAACTATGGCTACACCTTC.

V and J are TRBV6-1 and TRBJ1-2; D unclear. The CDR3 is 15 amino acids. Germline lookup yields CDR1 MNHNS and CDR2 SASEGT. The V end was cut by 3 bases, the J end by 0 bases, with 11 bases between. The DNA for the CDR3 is TGTGCCAGCAGTGAGCGGGCTCAAGCTAACTATGGCTACACCTTC. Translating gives CASSERAQANYGYTF.

CDR3 coding DNA: TGTGCCAGTAGTATAGCTGCCCAGGGAGGACTTTGGGGGGACACTGAAGCTTTCTTT. As protein: CASSIAAQGGLWGDTEAFF. The chain has TRBV19 and TRBJ1-1, with TRBD1 as a possible D gene (5 bases). CDR1 is LNHDA, CDR2 SQIVND, per germline (reference sequence). CDR3 size: 19 residues. Trimming removed 1 base at V and 3 bases at J, with 24 bases between.

This chain's CDR3 is CASTLAGSYNEQFF. Written as DNA, the CDR3 is TGTGCCAGTACTCTAGCGGGATCCTACAATGAGCAGTTCTTC. The chain employs TRBV19 and TRBJ2-1, with 9 bases matching TRBD2. Per germline, CDR1 LNHDA and CDR2 SQIVND (reference sequence). The CDR3 sequence is 14 residues long. V was clipped by 7 bases and J by 1 base; unmatched bases: 2.

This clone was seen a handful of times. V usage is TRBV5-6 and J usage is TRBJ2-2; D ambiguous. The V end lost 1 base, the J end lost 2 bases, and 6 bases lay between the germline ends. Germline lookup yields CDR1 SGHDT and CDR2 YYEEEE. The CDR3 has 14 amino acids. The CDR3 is CASSLSYNTGELFF. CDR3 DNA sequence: TGTGCCAGCAGCTTGTCTTATAACACCGGGGAGCTGTTTTTT. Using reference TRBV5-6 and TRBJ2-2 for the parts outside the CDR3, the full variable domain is DAGVTQSPTHLIKTRGQQVTLRCSPKSGHDTVSWYQQALGQGPQFIFQYYEEEERQRGNFPDRFSGHQFPNYSSELNVNALLLGDSALYLCASSLSYNTGELFFGEGSRLTVL.

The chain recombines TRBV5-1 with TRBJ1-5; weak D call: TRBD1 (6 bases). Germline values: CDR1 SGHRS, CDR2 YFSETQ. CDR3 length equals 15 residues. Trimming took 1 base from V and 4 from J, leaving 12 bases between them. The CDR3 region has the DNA TGCGCCAGCAGCTTGACGACAGGATCGAATCAGCCCCAGCATTTT. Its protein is CASSLTTGSNQPQHF.

The CDR3 region is CASSFGTPQGSWTQYF. CDR3 bases: TGTGCCAGCAGTTTCGGGACGCCCCAGGGGAGTTGGACCCAGTACTTC. This sequence joins TRBV6-5 and TRBJ2-5; D is perhaps TRBD1 (6 bases). Germline V gives CDR1 MNHEY, CDR2 SVGAGI. V was shortened by 4 bases and J by 7 bases, with 22 bases between the two germline ends. The CDR3 is 16 amino acids.

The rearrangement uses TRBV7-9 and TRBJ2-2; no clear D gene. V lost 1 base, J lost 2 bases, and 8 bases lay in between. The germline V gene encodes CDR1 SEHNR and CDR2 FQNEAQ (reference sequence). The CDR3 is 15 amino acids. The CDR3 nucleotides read TGTGCCAGCAGCTTAGTTAGACAAAACACCGGGGAGCTGTTTTTT. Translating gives CASSLVRQNTGELFF.

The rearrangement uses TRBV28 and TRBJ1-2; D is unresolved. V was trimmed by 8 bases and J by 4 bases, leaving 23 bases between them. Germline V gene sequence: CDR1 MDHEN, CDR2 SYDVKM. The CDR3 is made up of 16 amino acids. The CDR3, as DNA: TGTGCCAGCGGCCCTCGGGGAAGGCCCTACTTCTATGGCTACACCTTC. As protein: CASGPRGRPYFYGYTF.

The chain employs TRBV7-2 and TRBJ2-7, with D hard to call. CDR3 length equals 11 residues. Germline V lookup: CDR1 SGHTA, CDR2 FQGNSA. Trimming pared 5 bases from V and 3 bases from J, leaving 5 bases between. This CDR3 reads CASSPLYEQYF. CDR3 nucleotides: TGTGCCAGCAGCCCCCTCTACGAGCAGTACTTC.

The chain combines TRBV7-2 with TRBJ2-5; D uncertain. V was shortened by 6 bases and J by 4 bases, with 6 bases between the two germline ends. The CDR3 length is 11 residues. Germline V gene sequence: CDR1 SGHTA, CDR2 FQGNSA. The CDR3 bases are TGTGCCAGCAGTCAAGCAGAGACCCAGTACTTC. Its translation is CASSQAETQYF.